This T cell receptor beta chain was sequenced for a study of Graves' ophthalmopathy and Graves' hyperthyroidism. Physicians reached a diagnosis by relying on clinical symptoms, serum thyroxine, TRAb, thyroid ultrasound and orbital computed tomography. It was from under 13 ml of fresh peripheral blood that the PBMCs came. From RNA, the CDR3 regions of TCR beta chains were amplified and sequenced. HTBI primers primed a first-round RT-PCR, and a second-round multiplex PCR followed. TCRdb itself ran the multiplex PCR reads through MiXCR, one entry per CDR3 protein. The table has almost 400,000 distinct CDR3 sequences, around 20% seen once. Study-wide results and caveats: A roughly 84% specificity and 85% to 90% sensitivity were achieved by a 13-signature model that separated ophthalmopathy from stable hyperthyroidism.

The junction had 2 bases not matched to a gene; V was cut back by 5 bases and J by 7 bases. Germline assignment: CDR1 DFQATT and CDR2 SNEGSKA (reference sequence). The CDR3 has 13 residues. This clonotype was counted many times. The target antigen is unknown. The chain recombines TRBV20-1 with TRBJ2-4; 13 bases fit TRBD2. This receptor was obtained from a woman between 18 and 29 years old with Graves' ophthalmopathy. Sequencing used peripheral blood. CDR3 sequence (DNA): TGCAGTGCTGGGACTAGCGGGAAGAACATTCAGTACTTC. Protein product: CSAGTSGKNIQYF.